The following is a TCR beta chain sequence with its context. This clonotype was counted between two and nine times. This clone's antigen is unknown. Base qualities are not recorded, but no much larger clone differs from it by a single base. V sheds 0 bases and J sheds 5 bases, leaving 11 bases between their ends. Per the germline V gene, LGHNA is the CDR1 and YSLEER is the CDR2. The CDR3 goes from the cysteine to the phenylalanine over 14 residues. This entry keeps only the CDR3 DNA: 42 bases, framed from base 1. This sample was taken from a study of CD8 T cells in ankylosing spondylitis (TCRdb year 2017). Describing the broader study: T cell receptor beta repertoires were profiled in healthy donors and ankylosing spondylitis patients so that disease-linked TCR variants could be found. In total, the full study cohort was made up of some 110 healthy donors and 20 to 25 ankylosing spondylitis patients. Peripheral blood samples were taken, and synovial fluid was additionally collected from ankylosing spondylitis patients. General conclusions and limits of the study: Blood from ankylosing spondylitis patients appeared to be characterized by a TCR beta motif composed of roughly eight highly homologous amino acid variants. Significant enrichment of the disease-linked clones was reported in matched synovial fluid samples from ankylosing spondylitis patients. Some TCR beta motif variants had previously been reported in synovial fluid and blood of reactive arthritis patients, which suggested common disease-initiation mechanisms. The disease-linked clones had a CD8+ phenotype and were found at relatively low frequencies in peripheral blood.

The sequencer listed for this sample is Illumina HiSeq 2500. Quantitative 5'-RACE with molecular barcodes was the method used to prepare the TCR beta libraries. In the paper's pipeline: To identify disease-linked TCR variants, a new computational method was used, one built on a probabilistic model of VDJ rearrangement. The public reads were reprocessed in TCRdb via fastp at Q25 and MiXCR, keeping in-frame beta chains. Records with the same CDR3 protein are collapsed into one entry carrying the most frequent genes and DNA. TCRdb's processing, not the authors' own work, is the source of the V and J calls. The sample includes 130,000 or so distinct CDR3 sequences, with roughly a sixth observed a single time. The top ten clonotypes cover roughly 30% of the sample.

The chain was built from TRBV4-3 and TRBJ2-7; no D gene call is confident. Specimen: blood, either unsorted or a sorted T cell fraction (not recorded which). This clonotype was obtained from a male donor with ankylosing spondylitis. The bases read TGCGCCAGCAGCCAAGATAGTCGCCTGCACGAGCAGTACTTC. Translated, it gives CASSQDSRLHEQYF.